These 29 T cell receptor beta chains originate from one sample sequenced in a study of shared T cell receptors in the human thymus. The table came from immunoSEQ multiplex PCR; TCRdb's copy has only in-frame clones and leaves some out. The data contain 700,000 to 750,000 clones, approximately 85% of them singletons. Another study also made use of these data, one on human thymus T cells.

The sequenced sample was thymocytes. These receptors originate from a girl in the first two years of life with a congenital heart defect.

The rearrangement links TRBV10-3 to TRBJ2-5, with 8 bases aligning to TRBD2. V shed 4 bases and J 5 bases; nucleotides not matched to a gene: 9. Germline values: CDR1 ENHRY, CDR2 SYGVKD. The CDR3 has 15 residues. CDR3 sequence (DNA): TGTGCCATCAGTGTGCGGGGGGACCGGGCGGAGACCCAGTACTTC. It encodes CAISVRGDRAETQYF.

The rearrangement joins TRBV25-1 to TRBJ1-2; the D gene is possibly TRBD1 (5 bases). With 6 bases removed from V and 8 bases from J, the gap between germline ends came to 25 bases. This CDR3 spans 16 amino acids. Germline loops: CDR1 MGHDK, CDR2 SYGVNS. The CDR3: CASSPESWQGGGGYTF. CDR3 sequence (DNA): TGTGCCAGCAGCCCTGAATCTTGGCAGGGCGGAGGGGGCTACACCTTC.

This rearrangement joins TRBV5-4 to TRBJ2-2; D may be TRBD1 (6 bases). Germline CDR1 and CDR2: SGHNT and YYREEE (reference sequence). Trimming stripped 2 bases from V and 7 bases from J, with 18 bases between. CDR3 length equals 16 residues. The CDR3 nucleotides read TGTGCCAGCAGCTTCGGTTTAAGGGGGTTCGACGGGGAGCTGTTTTTT. Translated: CASSFGLRGFDGELFF.

This chain uses TRBV7-6 with TRBJ1-5; no definite D call. CDR1 is SGHVS, CDR2 FNYEAQ, per germline. This CDR3 has 16 residues. V dropped 2 bases and J dropped 0 bases, with 11 bases sitting between them. DNA for the CDR3: TGTGCCAGCAGCTTAACGCCTGGACTTAGCAATCAGCCCCAGCATTTT. This sequence encodes CASSLTPGLSNQPQHF.

This chain uses TRBV4-1 with TRBJ1-2; D is unresolved. Germline CDR1 is MGHRA and CDR2 is YSYEKL. V was pared by 0 bases and J by 2 bases, with 10 bases between. The length of the CDR3 is 15 residues. The CDR3 region is CASSQDGGLNYGYTF. The CDR3 nucleotides read TGCGCCAGCAGCCAAGATGGTGGGCTCAACTATGGCTACACCTTC.

V usage is TRBV28 and J usage is TRBJ1-5; unclear D gene. The V end was cut by 5 bases, the J end by 4 bases, with 18 bases between. This CDR3 has 16 amino acids. CDR1 and CDR2 from the germline V gene are MDHEN and SYDVKM. CDR3 residues: CASSIDFDAHNQPQHF. DNA of the CDR3: TGTGCCAGCAGTATAGACTTTGACGCCCATAATCAGCCCCAGCATTTT.

In this sample, this clone turned up once. The chain is built from TRBV7-9 and TRBJ1-6; unclear D gene. V was shortened by 2 bases and J by 4 bases, with 9 bases between the two germline ends. Germline V gives CDR1 SEHNR, CDR2 FQNEAQ (reference sequence). The CDR3 consists of 15 residues. CDR3 nucleotide sequence: TGTGCCAGCAGCTTATCCGGGTTGTATAATTCACCCCTCCACTTT. It is translated as CASSLSGLYNSPLHF.

V usage is TRBV5-1 and J usage is TRBJ2-5, with a tentative D call TRBD2 (7 bases). V was pared by 2 bases and J by 5 bases, with 13 bases between. Germline-derived CDR1 and CDR2 are SGHRS and YFSETQ. The CDR3 runs to 14 residues. In nucleotides, the CDR3 is TGCGCCAGCAGCTTCCCGGGGGGCGGGGAGACCCAGTACTTC. It yields the protein CASSFPGGGETQYF.

The chain has TRBV6-5 and TRBJ2-7, with D uncertain. CDR3 length: 15 amino acids. CDR1 and CDR2 (germline): MNHEY, SVGAGI. With 6 bases removed from V and 0 bases from J, the gap between germline ends came to 15 bases. CDR3 sequence (DNA): TGTGCCAGCAGCACTAAGAAATCGACCTCCTACGAGCAGTACTTC. It yields the protein CASSTKKSTSYEQYF.

V and J are TRBV28 and TRBJ2-5, with TRBD2 identical over 8 bases. Germline lookup yields CDR1 MDHEN and CDR2 SYDVKM. The trim removed 6 bases at V and 7 bases at J, leaving 16 bases unmatched. This CDR3 contains 16 residues. The CDR3 nucleotides read TGTGCCAGCAGCCTCGCCGGGACTAGTACCAAGGGGACCCAGTACTTC. Its translation is CASSLAGTSTKGTQYF.

This chain connects TRBV28 to TRBJ1-6; 10 bases line up with TRBD1. The CDR3 has 14 amino acids. The germline V gene encodes CDR1 MDHEN and CDR2 SYDVKM. The junction had 8 bases not matched to a gene; V was cut back by 8 bases and J by 10 bases. This CDR3 reads CASDQGQGYSPLHF. The CDR3 nucleotides are TGTGCCAGCGACCAGGGACAGGGGTACTCACCCCTCCACTTT.

This clone was recorded a few times. The chain uses TRBV5-3 and TRBJ1-2, with D possibly matching TRBD1 (5 bases). TRBV5-3 is reported as an ORF; its role is uncertain. V was cut by 0 bases and J by 0 bases, with 15 bases left in between. The CDR3 totals 17 residues. The DNA of the CDR3 is TGTGCCAGAAGCTTGGAATCGTGGCCAGGGCCTAACTATGGCTACACCTTC. Its protein is CARSLESWPGPNYGYTF.

V usage is TRBV10-3 and J usage is TRBJ2-1, with TRBD2 as a possible D gene (6 bases). The CDR3 is made up of 17 amino acids. The germline CDR1 and CDR2 sequences are ENHRY and SYGVKD. The V gene lost 0 bases and the J gene lost 3 bases, with 15 bases spanning the gap. The CDR3 region has the DNA TGTGCCATCAGTGAGTCTACCGCACGGGGGAACTACAATGAGCAGTTCTTC. Its translation: CAISESTARGNYNEQFF.

V and J are TRBV9 and TRBJ1-1, with 10 bases matching TRBD1. The CDR3 runs 17 residues. The germline V gene has CDR1 SGDLS and CDR2 YYNGEE. Trimming at V came to 5 bases and at J to 0 bases, leaving 10 bases not matched to a gene. This CDR3 reads CASSTQGQGMMNTEAFF. For the CDR3, the DNA is TGTGCCAGCAGTACTCAGGGACAGGGGATGATGAACACTGAAGCTTTCTTT.

The V call is TRBV12-5, the J call TRBJ1-5; 11 nucleotides align to TRBD1. The CDR3 sequence is 18 residues long. The V gene end was trimmed by 5 bases and the J gene end by 0 bases; junction bases not matched to a gene: 9. In germline, CDR1 is LGHNT, CDR2 FRNRAP. The CDR3 spells CASGPAGQGGLSNQPQHF. The DNA of the CDR3 is TGTGCTAGTGGTCCGGCGGGACAGGGGGGCCTTAGCAATCAGCCCCAGCATTTT. The full variable domain, completed using reference TRBV12-5 and TRBJ1-5, is DARVTQTPRHKVTEMGQEVTMRCQPILGHNTVFWYRQTMMQGLELLAYFRNRAPLDDSGMPKDRFSAEMPDATLATLKIQPSEPRDSAVYFCASGPAGQGGLSNQPQHFGDGTRLSIL.

This clone was seen only a few times. The chain has TRBV2 and TRBJ2-1, with 15 bases aligning to TRBD2. Germline assignment: CDR1 SNHLY and CDR2 FYNNEI. This CDR3 contains 22 residues. J gave up 1 base and V 7 bases, and 20 bases lay outside the gene matches. In DNA form, the CDR3 reads TGTGCCAGCAACGTCGGGACAACCACGACCGGACTAGCGGGGGGGTCCTACAATGAGCAGTTCTTC. Its protein product is CASNVGTTTTGLAGGSYNEQFF.

A single count supports this clone. The chain is built from TRBV7-2 and TRBJ1-1, with a weak D call TRBD1 (6 bases). This CDR3 comprises 15 residues. V was cut by 1 base and J by 6 bases, with 15 bases left in between. The germline V gene has CDR1 SGHTA and CDR2 FQGNSA. The DNA of the CDR3 is TGTGCCAGCAGCTTAGTATATGGGGAGGGGGCTGAAGCTTTCTTT. Amino acids: CASSLVYGEGAEAFF.

In its sample, this clone was seen once. The gene calls are TRBV14 and TRBJ2-7; 7 nucleotides align to TRBD2. Germline CDR1 and CDR2: SGHDN and FVKESK. There are 14 residues in the CDR3. The V gene end was trimmed by 5 bases and the J gene end by 4 bases; junction bases not matched to a gene: 8. The CDR3 nucleotides are TGTGCCAGCAGCGGGCGGGACTACCAATACGAGCAGTACTTC. It is translated as CASSGRDYQYEQYF.

The chain recombines TRBV6-6 with TRBJ1-1; D might be TRBD1 (5 bases). V was clipped by 4 bases and J by 1 base, with 16 bases between them. CDR1 MNHNY and CDR2 SVGAGI come from the germline V gene (reference sequence). The CDR3 is made up of 16 amino acids. The CDR3, as DNA: TGTGCCAGCAGTTGGGGGGGGAGGGAACCGAACACTGAAGCTTTCTTT. Its translation: CASSWGGREPNTEAFF.

V gene TRBV11-3 combines with J gene TRBJ2-1; 7 nucleotides align to TRBD2. Looked up from germline, CDR1 is SGHNT and CDR2 is YENEEA. The CDR3 is made up of 14 amino acids. V was clipped by 2 bases and J by 4 bases; unmatched bases: 2. The CDR3 DNA sequence: TGTGCCAGCAGCTTAAGGGGAGGGTACAATGAGCAGTTCTTC. It translates to CASSLRGGYNEQFF.

The count of this clone is one. The gene calls are TRBV7-9 and TRBJ1-1; TRBD1 agrees at 10 bases. This CDR3 is 17 amino acids long. V dropped 5 bases and J dropped 1; count of bases not matched to a gene: 10. The germline V gene encodes CDR1 SEHNR and CDR2 FQNEAQ (reference sequence). Here the CDR3 DNA reads TGTGCCAGCAGCCAATTACGGGACAGGGGCCAGAACACTGAAGCTTTCTTT. As protein: CASSQLRDRGQNTEAFF.

The chain couples TRBV5-6 to TRBJ1-1; D gene ambiguous. CDR1 and CDR2 from the germline V gene are SGHDT and YYEEEE. Trimming stripped 5 bases from V and 5 bases from J, with 10 bases between. This CDR3 has 12 amino acids. CDR3 DNA sequence: TGTGCCAGCAGTTGTGGAGGAACTGAAGCTTTCTTT. The encoded protein is CASSCGGTEAFF.

The chain employs TRBV5-1 and TRBJ2-3; the match to TRBD2 covers 15 bases. CDR1 SGHRS and CDR2 YFSETQ come from the germline V gene. The length of the CDR3 is 18 residues. V shed 2 bases, J shed 4 bases, and the junction held 8 bases outside the gene matches. This chain's CDR3 is CASSLGLAGGSLADTQYF. The DNA for the CDR3 is TGCGCCAGCAGCTTAGGACTAGCGGGGGGGTCTCTCGCAGATACGCAGTATTTT.

The rearrangement uses TRBV10-1 and TRBJ2-5; D remains ambiguous. The germline CDR1 and CDR2 sequences are WNHNN and SYGVQD (reference sequence). The CDR3 sequence is 14 residues long. V lost 1 base and J 0 bases, leaving 6 bases between the germline ends. CDR3 region: CASSEWQDQETQYF. The CDR3 nucleotides read TGCGCCAGCAGTGAGTGGCAGGACCAAGAGACCCAGTACTTC.

V gene TRBV21-1 combines with J gene TRBJ1-1; the table assigns TRBD1, which was not confirmed against the DNA. TRBV21-1 is listed as a pseudogene. This CDR3 is built from 13 residues. The CDR3 loop is CASSKRTGSQAFF. The CDR3 nucleotides read TGTGCCAGCAGCAAGAGAACAGGGAGCCAAGCTTTCTTT.

About this clone: Distinct nucleotide sequences in the sample also encode this CDR3. The V call is TRBV19, the J call TRBJ1-6; 7 bases align to TRBD1. The CDR3 has 14 amino acids. CDR1 and CDR2 (germline): LNHDA, SQIVND (reference sequence). With V trimmed by 3 bases and J by 9 bases, 5 bases remained unmatched. CDR3 sequence reads: CASSIDRAGSPLHF. CDR3 in DNA: TGTGCCAGTAGTATCGACAGGGCGGGTTCACCCCTCCACTTT.

The chain employs TRBV11-2 and TRBJ2-7; 7 nucleotides line up with TRBD1. This CDR3 comprises 15 residues. Germline loops: CDR1 SGHAT, CDR2 FQNNGV. V was clipped by 5 bases and J by 5 bases; unmatched bases: 12. CDR3 in DNA: TGTGCCAGCAGCCCTCGGACAGGAAGGGGAGACGAGCAGTACTTC. As protein: CASSPRTGRGDEQYF.

The J gene is TRBJ1-2, the V gene TRBV28; D uncertain. Trimming pared 4 bases from V and 2 bases from J, leaving 5 bases between. Germline CDR1 reads MDHEN; CDR2 reads SYDVKM. This CDR3 region has 12 residues. CDR3 in DNA: TGTGCCAGCAGTTACCGGAACTATGGCTACACCTTC. The encoded protein is CASSYRNYGYTF.

The V and J genes are TRBV5-1 and TRBJ1-1; tentatively, D is TRBD1 (5 bases). Germline-derived CDR1 and CDR2 are SGHRS and YFSETQ. CDR3 length equals 15 residues. Trimming removed 0 bases at V and 4 bases at J, with 13 bases between. The DNA of the CDR3 is TGCGCCAGCAGCTTGGGCGCGGCCGGGGGCACTGAAGCTTTCTTT. This translates into CASSLGAAGGTEAFF.